This note documents a single TCR beta chain sequence. Its specificity is not known. Each sample's TCRbeta library yielded on average approximately 41,000 productive templates. The repertoire was sequenced with immunoSEQ multiplex PCR; TCRdb's copy has only in-frame clones and lacks some. The table lists 8,000 to 11,000 clones, about 85% of them singletons. The sample belongs to a study of STAT3 mutations in large granular lymphocyte leukemia. Study-level information: Immunosuppressive therapy was given to more than half of T-LGLL patients.

The CDR3 totals 14 residues. CDR1 SGHRS and CDR2 YFSETQ come from the germline V gene. V gave up 4 bases and J gave up 7 bases; unmatched junction bases: 8. Study results and limitations: At least one immunodominant TCR beta clonotype appeared in every T-cell large granular lymphocyte leukemia patient. In about 30% of the 18 patients, new TCR clonotypes emerged after therapy. In several patients, dominant TCR clone burden exceeded STAT3 mutant burden, suggesting STAT3 mutation arose secondarily.

Material for sequencing was peripheral blood mononuclear cells. The origin of this receptor is a man aged 60 to 69 with T-cell large granular lymphocyte leukemia. Some clones in this sample may be carry-over from other donors' samples. The V call is TRBV5-1, the J call TRBJ2-1, with 7 bases matching TRBD2. This CDR3 reads CASSRGGPENEQFF. The CDR3 region has the DNA TGCGCCAGCAGCAGGGGAGGGCCGGAGAATGAGCAGTTCTTC.